The clone carrying this T cell receptor (beta chain) was observed many times. The CDR3 covers 16 residues. The V gene's germline CDR1 is SNHLY and CDR2 FYNNEI. V lost 3 bases and J lost 3, with 16 bases in between. With iRepertoire HTBI primers and Arm-PCR of CDR3 regions, TCR beta libraries were built. From the multiplex PCR reads, TCRdb called clonotypes with MiXCR, one entry per CDR3 protein. The sample records about 330,000 distinct CDR3 sequences, around 15% being singletons. These data come from a study of regulatory T cells in long-lasting Graves disease. Regarding time point: newly diagnosed GD, antithyroid drugs for less than 3 months. Extracted RNA from PBMCs served as the source of the TCR library. The same data also contributed to another study, on T cells in Graves' hyperthyroidism and ophthalmopathy. That source reports: First-round RT-PCR with HTBI primers amplified the TCR CDR3 region.

This chain uses TRBV2 with TRBJ2-3, with D perhaps TRBD1 or TRBD2 (7 bases each). Sequenced material: peripheral blood mononuclear cells (PBMCs), taken at new diagnosis, from a patient treated with antithyroid drugs. This sequence was found in a woman younger than 35 with Graves disease. The CDR3 nucleotides are TGTGCCAGCAGTGAGAGGAACAGGGGAGGGACAGATACGCAGTATTTT. It translates to CASSERNRGGTDTQYF.